The clone carrying this T cell receptor (beta chain) has a handful of counts. The data originate from a study of beta chain features in type 1 diabetes. Study-level information: The study found patients and healthy donors alike in age, gender and cell yields. Researchers looked at about 110 million sorted cells across all samples.

What was sequenced were expressed TCRB transcripts, since all of the isolated RNA had been reverse transcribed. Sequenced by immunoSEQ multiplex PCR; TCRdb stores in-frame clones only, minus some. Seen here are roughly 380,000 clones, roughly a fifth observed once, and the top ten hold approximately 0.043%. Germline V gene sequence: CDR1 LNHDA, CDR2 SQIVND (reference sequence). The CDR3 contains 16 residues. V was pared by 5 bases and J by 2 bases, with 12 bases of the junction left unmatched. The chain recombines TRBV19 with TRBJ2-7; 7 bases agree with TRBD2. The source is a young woman in good health. The sample was naive CD4+ T cells from blood. CDR3 amino acids: CASSAVGGTPPYEQYF. CDR3 DNA sequence: TGTGCCAGTAGTGCGGTGGGGGGGACTCCTCCCTACGAGCAGTACTTC.